The T cell receptor beta chain described here comes from a study of CD8+ T cells in alopecia areata (dated by TCRdb to 2016 to 2018). Background on the whole study: Treated patients were enrolled in an open-label pilot trial of oral tofacitinib, 5 to 10 mg twice daily, for moderate-to-severe alopecia areata. On the human side, TCRbeta sequencing was run on scalp tissue and on sorted CD4+ and CD8+ peripheral blood T cells from healthy controls and from alopecia areata patients with either patchy or totalis/universalis disease. RNA was obtained with the PAXgene miRNA kit for fixed scalp, the miRNeasy kit for PBMCs, and the RNeasy kit for mouse skin. To study T cell clonal expansion in alopecia areata, the researchers applied high-throughput TCRbeta sequencing to both the C3H/HeJ mouse model and human patients. TCRbeta CDR3 regions were amplified by immunoSEQ multiplex PCR with 35 Vbeta forward and 13 Jbeta reverse primers. Patients received tofacitinib for 6 to 18 months and were then followed off drug for 6 months to check for delayed response and recurrence. Scalp clonality was compared among normal scalp (n=4), patchy alopecia areata scalp (n=8), and alopecia totalis/universalis scalp (n=8). Patients on tofacitinib were biopsied at baseline and after 4 and 24 weeks of treatment, and several of the patients also had a later scalp biopsy. For the treated patients, the SALT score, which quantifies what percentage of scalp surface area is affected, served as the measure of disease severity.

To prepare the library, the immunoSEQ multiplex PCR assay was applied. RNA was extracted from all samples and reverse transcribed into cDNA, which served as template for TCR sequencing. First-strand cDNA was synthesized using SuperScript III with a 2:1 mix of oligo-dT and random hexamers. A synthetic immune receptor repertoire was used to assess amplification bias, and residual bias was removed computationally. In the authors' own workflow: Raw reads were preprocessed to remove errors, and CDR3 was defined by IMGT conventions from the conserved cysteine to phenylalanine. Clonality was calculated as 1 minus Shannon entropy normalized by log2 of the number of productive unique TCRs. Whether each scalp clone was CD4 or CD8 was inferred by checking scalp TCRbeta sequences against the CD4 and CD8 repertoires from sorted blood. The immuneACCESS repertoire file appears here via TCRdb, limited to in-frame rearrangements. These files lack a portion of the clones; in checked studies, under half of the deficit traces to unresolved V genes, and the cause of the others is not known. V and J calls and clone size are given by that table; D and trimming were obtained from the DNA. Within this sample are around 190,000 clones, with 45% to 65% of them counted one time only. The ten largest clones take up 0.65% to 0.7% of the sample.

CDR1 SGHTA and CDR2 FQGNSA were looked up in the germline V gene. The CDR3 contains 15 residues, cysteine and phenylalanine counted. Here the CDR3 DNA is all that survives: 45 bases in frame from base 1. V lost 0 bases and J lost 11 bases; the stretch between them is 16 bases long. This specimen's time point label, per the study, means: approximately 4 weeks on oral tofacitinib. The treatment or condition label, read with the paper, signifies: oral pan-JAK inhibitor, 5-10 mg twice daily. Lesional scalp punch biopsies and peripheral blood were collected from alopecia areata patients. PBMCs were isolated by density centrifugation and stained for CD3, CD4 and CD8, and CD4+ and CD8+ T cells were sorted on a FACSAria. As regards this clone: Its antigen target is currently unknown. Per-base qualities were not stored, and no clone one base away is much larger.

Broad study findings and their caveats: Because the treated cohort was small and included a single nonresponder, larger studies are needed to assess links between baseline CD8+ expansion and response. Resident alphabeta T cells in normal human skin are also sequenced, complicating scalp TCR repertoire analysis, unlike mouse skin dominated by gammadelta T cells. Lesional scalp, especially in alopecia totalis/universalis, showed higher clonality and more expanded CD8+ clones than normal scalp, suggesting antigenic drive. Scalp clonality and the number of expanded CD8+ clones among the top 100 scalp clones were significantly decreased by tofacitinib. Many expanded lesional clones persisted in scalp and blood during tofacitinib treatment, which may partly explain relapse after stopping treatment. TCR sequences shared between patients were less clear than in mice, possibly partly because of HLA diversity in the patient population.

The sequence is built from TRBV7-2 and TRBJ1-4; TRBD1 is a possible D gene, resting on 6 matching bases. This clonotype was sampled from a human donor with alopecia areata. Material: CD4+ T cells sorted from blood, obtained at week 4, from a patient treated with tofacitinib. Here is the DNA: TGTGCCAGCAGCTTAGCTCGGGGGCCAGGTTATAAACTGTTTTTT. Its protein reads: CASSLARGPGYKLFF.